The sequence of this TCR beta chain was determined in a study of shared clonotypes between healthy human individuals (dated by TCRdb to 2018 to 2021). For the wider study: The cohort comprised a couple of women and a few men aged 18 to 49 years. For each donor, CD4 naive and CD4 memory were each run on three plates, CD8 naive on two plates, and CD8 memory on one plate. Blood TCR repertoires of a handful of healthy adults were deeply sequenced to estimate repertoire size and the extent of clonotype sharing between individuals. Libraries were prepared and TCR repertoires were sequenced by different laboratories using diverse techniques, in order to increase sequencing depth and limit assay-specific biases. Between about 0.85 and 8.9 billion PBMCs per donor were obtained by leukapheresis. Study-wide findings and limitations: Compared with non-shared clonotypes, clonotypes shared by all four sorted-subset donors had higher generation probabilities. Larger estimated clonotype richness was generally found for naive subsets than for memory subsets. The genetic and exposure-history diversity represented was limited by the small number of donors. Sampling was restricted to blood, and TCR repertoires in tissues likely differ from the TCR repertoires found in blood. Incomplete sequencing was indicated by rarefaction of sorted-subset datasets, despite the large sequencing depth. Pairwise subsampling indicated that sequencing depth was expected to affect the degree of clonotype sharing among donors. Across several donors, around 5.4% of naive CD4, over 3% of naive CD8, under 2.5% of memory CD4, and under 0.45% of memory CD8 clonotypes were shared.

For this chain, trimming is 4 bases at the V end and 2 bases at the J end, and the number of junction bases without a gene match is 4. Reading from cysteine to phenylalanine, the CDR3 counts 15 amino acids. Just the 45-base CDR3 DNA is kept, in frame starting at base 1. The germline V gene specifies MDHEN as CDR1 and SYDVKM as CDR2. TCR CDR3 regions were amplified from genomic DNA by multiplex PCR using the deep immunoSEQ assay. Genomic DNA extracted from each cell subset was distributed evenly over all wells of several immunoSEQ 96-well plates, and each plate served as one replicate. Each replicate PCR for sorted subsets received about 200 ng genomic DNA, equal to roughly 33,000 T cell genomes. The purified libraries were quantified using a Qubit 3.0 fluorometer, sized with a Bioanalyzer 2100, and then quantified again using the KAPA Library Quantification kit. A separate single-read 150-cycle Illumina NextSeq 550 flow cell was used to sequence each immunoSEQ 96-well plate. The authors' pipeline ran thus. The immunoSEQ output contained only junctional sequences without quality scores, so filtering could not match that applied to full-length reads. To assign V/J genes and CDR3, sequences were annotated using PyIR, a Python wrapper for IgBLAST v1.9, with IMGT germline references. Reads were removed for weak V/J assignments (E-value above 1e-6), missing CDR3, stop codons, out-of-frame junctions, or ambiguous translated residues. A V3J clonotype was defined by an identical inferred V gene, J gene, and CDR3 amino acid sequence. Percentage overlap between repertoires was computed as shared unique clonotypes divided by the size of the smaller repertoire. RTK rarefaction, the Chao1 estimator, and Recon v2.1 estimates of unobserved clonotypes were used to assess repertoire richness. Generation probabilities were computed with OLGA for all TCRbeta clonotypes obtained by the gDNA method from several donors. This immuneACCESS table, as held by TCRdb, lists in-frame sequences with V and J called but not all clones. Of the missing ones, under half trace to an unresolved V gene in checked studies; the others have no known cause. That table is the source of V, J and clone size, and D and trimming were worked out from the DNA. This sample gives millions of clones in total; 85% to 95% of them show up just once. Jointly, the top ten make up about 1.5% of the sample.

CD8 naive samples were obtained by positive selection for CCR7 among CD45RO-negative cells, yielding a CD45RA+CCR7+ population from which TemRA cells were excluded. Healthy HIV-negative adults with no recently reported acute infections or vaccinations were included as donors. Every donor was a Caucasian adult living in Nashville, Tennessee, USA. After blood collection by leukapheresis, PBMCs were isolated using Ficoll-Histopaque density gradient centrifugation and then cryopreserved in the vapor phase of liquid nitrogen. Purity and quantity of every magnetically sorted T cell population were checked by analytical flow cytometry. Each sorted fraction had its genomic DNA isolated and then quantified by UV absorbance on a Nanodrop 2000c. To note about this clone: Its antigen is not yet known. No base quality values were provided; no much bigger clone lies one nucleotide off.

This clonotype was sampled from a man younger than 35 in good health. Some clones in this sample may be carry-over from other donors' samples. Sequencing input: naive CD8+ T cells from PBMCs. The cell subset or site tag for this specimen amounts to: CD45RA+CCR7+. The rearranged segments are TRBV28 and TRBJ2-2; a stretch of 7 junction bases matches TRBD1. Here the CDR3 is given as CASSSRQGNTGELFF. At the DNA level, the sequence is TGTGCCAGCAGTTCACGACAGGGTAACACCGGGGAGCTGTTTTTT. Extended through the reference TRBV28 and TRBJ2-2 proteins, this CDR3 yields the full variable domain: DVKVTQSSRYLVKRTGEKVFLECVQDMDHENMFWYRQDPGLGLRLIYFSYDVKMKEKGDIPEGYSVSREKKERFSLILESASTNQTSMYLCASSSRQGNTGELFFGEGSRLTVL.